A single sample gave rise to the 12 T cell receptor beta chains below, sequenced in a study of blood T cell repertoires in COVID-19. Clones were sequenced by immunoSEQ multiplex PCR, and TCRdb holds only the in-frame ones, with some missing. The data hold 350,000 to 450,000 clones, with about 89% observed a single time. The material sequenced was peripheral blood. These receptors came from a middle-aged woman with COVID-19, enrolled during active disease.

This rearrangement joins TRBV19 to TRBJ1-1, with 7 bases matching TRBD1. This CDR3 has 15 residues. Trimming removed 5 bases from V and 5 bases from J; junction bases left unmatched: 11. Germline V lookup: CDR1 LNHDA, CDR2 SQIVND (reference sequence). In DNA, the CDR3 is TGTGCCAGTAGTGCCGTACAGGGGCAGGGGACTGAAGCTTTCTTT. It is translated as CASSAVQGQGTEAFF.

The sample holds a few counts of this clone. This chain connects TRBV7-9 to TRBJ2-7, with D maybe TRBD2 (5 bases). The CDR3 loop spans 14 amino acids. V lost 4 bases, J lost 0 bases, and 10 bases lay in between. Germline V CDR1 and CDR2: SEHNR, FQNEAQ (reference sequence). The CDR3 here is CASSSSGSSYEQYF. The CDR3 DNA is TGTGCCAGCAGCTCCTCTGGGAGCTCCTACGAGCAGTACTTC.

The chain links TRBV7-9 to TRBJ1-3; D unclear. Germline assignment: CDR1 SEHNR and CDR2 FQNEAQ (reference sequence). The CDR3 length is 14 residues. Trimming removed 8 bases at V and 4 bases at J, with 15 bases between. The DNA of the CDR3 is TGTGCCAGCTATCCCGGCCCCAGGGGAAACACCATATATTTT. It is translated as CASYPGPRGNTIYF.

This chain uses TRBV2 with TRBJ2-1; 8 bases match TRBD2. There are 15 residues in the CDR3. With V trimmed by 3 bases and J by 7 bases, 8 bases remained unmatched. CDR1 is SNHLY, CDR2 FYNNEI, per germline. CDR3 residues: CASSDSAGAWNEQFF. Here the CDR3 DNA reads TGTGCCAGCAGTGATTCAGCGGGGGCCTGGAATGAGCAGTTCTTC.

This clone was detected only once. The chain links TRBV7-2 to TRBJ2-7; D ambiguous. Germline CDR1 reads SGHTA; CDR2 reads FQGNSA. The CDR3 is 13 amino acids. Trimming stripped 5 bases from V and 5 bases from J, with 13 bases between. The DNA for the CDR3 is TGTGCCAGCAGCCGGGTGTCCGGCGACGAGCAGTACTTC. This encodes CASSRVSGDEQYF.

The count of this clone is one. The CDR3 DNA reads as TGTGCCAGCAGCTTGGCCGTATGGGCAGCTGCTGAAGCTTTCTTT. The encoded protein is CASSLAVWAAAEAFF. The chain uses TRBV5-6 and TRBJ1-1; no firm D call. Germline CDR1 and CDR2: SGHDT and YYEEEE. The CDR3 loop spans 15 amino acids. The V end was cut by 0 bases, the J end by 6 bases, with 15 bases between.

The genes are TRBV2 and TRBJ2-2; 11 bases fit TRBD2. CDR1 is SNHLY and CDR2 is FYNNEI in the germline V gene. This CDR3 contains 16 residues. J was trimmed by 2 bases and V by 8 bases; bases with no gene match: 7. CDR3 residues: CASLNSGRANTGELFF. The CDR3 coding sequence is TGTGCCAGCCTAAATAGCGGGAGGGCTAACACCGGGGAGCTGTTTTTT.

The rearrangement links TRBV9 to TRBJ2-1, with TRBD2 identical over 8 bases. CDR3 length: 17 amino acids. Per the germline V gene, CDR1 is SGDLS and CDR2 is YYNGEE. V trimming: 0 bases; J trimming: 0 bases; junction bases outside the gene matches: 5. CDR3 protein: CASSVESGGSSYNEQFF. Here the CDR3 DNA reads TGTGCCAGCAGCGTAGAGTCGGGGGGGAGCTCCTACAATGAGCAGTTCTTC.

The V and J genes are TRBV6-5 and TRBJ2-5; tentative D call: TRBD2 (7 bases). The CDR3 has 14 residues. CDR1 is MNHEY, CDR2 SVGAGI, per germline. The V end was cut by 7 bases, the J end by 5 bases, with 17 bases between. The CDR3 here is CASTDGGAPETQYF. CDR3 DNA sequence: TGTGCCAGCACCGATGGGGGGGCCCCGGAGACCCAGTACTTC.

The rearrangement uses TRBV2 and TRBJ2-3, with 10 bases fitting TRBD2. The CDR3 is 17 amino acids. The junction had 7 bases not matched to a gene; V was cut back by 1 base and J by 3 bases. The germline CDR1 and CDR2 sequences are SNHLY and FYNNEI. The CDR3 DNA reads TGTGCCAGCAGTGAAGAGCTAGCGGGAGTAAGGACAGATACGCAGTATTTT. This sequence encodes CASSEELAGVRTDTQYF.

This clone was observed a single time. This chain joins TRBV5-6 and TRBJ2-1; tentatively, D is TRBD2 (6 bases). The germline V and J ends were trimmed by 2 bases and 8 bases, with 14 bases remaining between them. The length of the CDR3 is 14 residues. Germline V gene sequence: CDR1 SGHDT, CDR2 YYEEEE. This CDR3 reads CASSFEIAVDEQFF. CDR3 in DNA: TGTGCCAGCAGCTTCGAAATAGCGGTCGATGAGCAGTTCTTC.

This chain's CDR3 is CASSLGPGTGDSYEQYF. DNA for the CDR3: TGTGCCAGCAGCCTGGGCCCGGGGACAGGGGATTCCTACGAGCAGTACTTC. This chain uses TRBV4-2 with TRBJ2-7; 10 bases match TRBD1. The germline CDR1 and CDR2 sequences are LGHNA and YNFKEQ. V lost 4 bases and J lost 1; bases outside the gene matches: 10. CDR3 length: 17 amino acids.